This T cell receptor beta chain was captured by sequencing in a study of T cells in lung cancer brain metastases (dated by TCRdb to 2016 to 2019). Background for the entire study: Most of the roughly 20 patients had a history of tobacco use, with a median of about 36 pack-years. Most of the roughly 20 patients received no interval therapy between primary and metastasis resection. The median interval between acquisition of the primary specimen and acquisition of the brain metastasis specimen was around twelve months. In this study, the TCR beta CDR3 repertoires of fully resected primary non-small cell lung cancers were compared with those of paired brain metastases. The cohort comprised approximately 20 patients contributing around 40 specimens, one primary lung lesion and one brain metastasis each. A median age at first diagnosis of around 57 years was recorded for the patients, of whom eight or nine were male and 11 were female. An average DNA integrity number of roughly 3.8 was found in both primary and metastatic specimens, and no significant difference was detected between sites.

Each sample received between roughly 2 and 4.92 ug of genomic DNA as input, and paired samples received equal DNA input. TCR beta libraries were constructed with the immunoSEQ hsTCRbeta Kit, which uses multiplexed V and J gene primers in two PCR steps. The pooled libraries, together with positive and negative controls, were sequenced on an Illumina MiSeq running a 100-cycle paired-end protocol. As for the authors' bioinformatics: Raw data were processed by the immunoSEQ vendor into normalized, annotated TCR beta repertoire reports. Richness was defined as unique clones by nucleotide sequence, and total richness was extrapolated with the iChao1 and Efron-Thisted estimators. To characterize and compare the paired lesions, the analysis used Pielou's evenness, Simpson's index, the proportional abundance of the top-ten clones, and the Morisita overlap index. The immuneACCESS repertoire file appears here via TCRdb, limited to in-frame rearrangements. These files lack a portion of the clones; in checked studies, under half of the deficit traces to unresolved V genes, and the cause of the others is not known. The D gene and trimming were derived from the DNA, and the V and J assignments and clone size from that table. This sample has around 5,000 clones in its table, and 87% of those were observed once. Of the sample, roughly 3.5% falls within the top ten clones.

Resection was performed in the patients for synchronous oligometastatic disease or for delayed recurrence of a solitary brain metastasis. To avoid including cancers other than NSCLC, any patient with a history of multiple malignancies was excluded. Tumor areas were macrodissected from five deparaffinized roughly 10 um unstained sections guided by marked H&E slides. All specimens were fixed in formalin and embedded in paraffin (FFPE). The AllPrep DNA/RNA FFPE Kit was used to extract genomic DNA. The V end gives up 0 bases and the J end 3 bases, leaving 5 bases in the junction not matched to a gene. From the germline V gene, CDR1 is SGHRS and CDR2 is YFSETQ. The CDR3 measures 17 amino acids from cysteine to phenylalanine. CDR3 DNA is the only sequence kept; it has 51 bases, read in frame from the first base. This clone occurred a few times. This clone's antigen is unknown. Base qualities are not at hand, and no much larger clone is one base apart.

On the study overall, not on this receptor specifically: Most clones were specific to a single lesion, and overlap between paired lesions was limited (mean Morisita index around 0.2). The ten most abundant clones made up a significantly larger repertoire fraction in brain metastases than primaries, suggesting clonal expansion. DNA fragmentation in the FFPE samples may have kept the complete infiltrating T cell repertoire from being retrieved. The study could not control for the effects of preoperative corticosteroids on T cell infiltration in brain metastases. Brain metastases contained significantly fewer unique productive clones than the paired primaries (median approximately 1,500 versus 4,300).

Sequenced input: tumor tissue from the primary lung tumor. The cell subset or site label of this sample denotes: primary lung cancer lesion. The sequence was collected from a woman aged 50 to 60 with non-small cell lung cancer. The chain couples TRBV5-1 to TRBJ2-5, with 13 central nucleotides matching TRBD2. The CDR3 protein sequence reads: CASSLGLAGGREETQYF. In nucleotides, the sequence is TGCGCCAGCAGCTTGGGACTAGCGGGAGGACGGGAAGAGACCCAGTACTTC.